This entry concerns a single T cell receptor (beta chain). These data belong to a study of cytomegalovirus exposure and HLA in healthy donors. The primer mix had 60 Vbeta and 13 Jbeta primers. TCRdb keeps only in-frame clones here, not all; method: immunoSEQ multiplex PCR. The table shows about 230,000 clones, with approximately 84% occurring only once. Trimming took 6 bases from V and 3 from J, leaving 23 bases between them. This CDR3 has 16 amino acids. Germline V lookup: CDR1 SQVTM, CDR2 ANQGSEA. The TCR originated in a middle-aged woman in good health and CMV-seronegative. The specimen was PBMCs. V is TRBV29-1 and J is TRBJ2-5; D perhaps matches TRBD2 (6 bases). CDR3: CSVTRWGVEGEETQYF. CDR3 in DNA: TGCAGCGTGACACGTTGGGGGGTCGAGGGAGAAGAGACCCAGTACTTC. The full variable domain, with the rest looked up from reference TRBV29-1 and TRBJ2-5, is SAVISQKPSRDICQRGTSLTIQCQVDSQVTMMFWYRQQPGQSLTLIATANQGSEATYESGFVIDKFPISRPNLTFSTLTVSNMSPEDSSIYLCSVTRWGVEGEETQYFGPGTRLLVL.